This TCR beta chain emerged from a study of blood T cells in healthy people across ages. Every donor provided around 10 milliliters of peripheral blood. A minimum of 5.5 micrograms of total RNA was extracted per sample. Germline-derived CDR1 and CDR2 are SGHTA and FQGNSA. CDR3 length: 13 residues. The V gene lost 3 bases and the J gene lost 9 bases, with 12 bases spanning the gap. This clonotype has only a few counts. It was with a sample-barcoded 5' primer and a J-beta primer mix that a second PCR of roughly 7 to 12 cycles was run. TCRdb re-called the 5' RACE reads through MiXCR, storing one row per CDR3 protein. The sample shows about 730,000 distinct CDR3 sequences, 40% to 45% of them seen only once.

This TCR was sampled from a woman aged 55-70 years in good health. This rearrangement joins TRBV7-2 to TRBJ2-1; tentative D call: TRBD1 (5 bases). The specimen was blood. The CDR3 loop is CASSFAGMTEQFF. CDR3 sequence (DNA): TGTGCCAGCAGCTTTGCAGGGATGACTGAGCAGTTCTTC.